One sample yielded the 18 T cell receptor beta chains listed below, sequenced in a study of response to subunit inactivated influenza vaccine. TCRdb itself ran the RT-PCR reads through MiXCR, one entry per CDR3 protein. The data contain a few hundred thousand distinct CDR3 sequences, around 11% of them singletons. This sample was shared with a second study, whose subject was T cells expressing NK-cell markers. That report adds: UMI-tagged 5'RACE template switching yielded the TCR beta cDNA.

The sample here was PBMCs from blood, taken on the day of vaccination. These receptors were taken from a man aged 50-59 years who received an inactivated influenza vaccine.

The rearrangement links TRBV4-2 to TRBJ1-5; the D is unclear. V lost 2 bases and J 0 bases, leaving 14 bases between the germline ends. The CDR3 has 17 residues. From germline, CDR1 is LGHNA and CDR2 YNFKEQ. The CDR3 protein is CASSQWPVLDSNQPQHF. Here the CDR3 DNA reads TGTGCCAGCAGCCAATGGCCTGTGTTAGATAGCAATCAGCCCCAGCATTTT.

The chain employs TRBV7-2 and TRBJ2-3; no firm D call. V dropped 5 bases and J dropped 1 base, with 16 bases sitting between them. From germline, CDR1 is SGHTA and CDR2 FQGNSA. This CDR3 is built from 16 residues. CDR3 region: CASSLPWPGRTDTQYF. The CDR3 DNA reads TGTGCCAGCAGCCTACCCTGGCCGGGCCGCACAGATACGCAGTATTTT.

The chain joins TRBV12-3 or TRBV12-4 to TRBJ2-1; 9 nucleotides match TRBD2. Trimming took 5 bases from V and 4 from J; bases not matched to a gene: 6. The CDR3 contains 15 residues. CDR3 nucleotide sequence: TGTGCCAGCAGTCCCTCTGCGGGGGGGTACAATGAGCAGTTCTTC. This gives the protein CASSPSAGGYNEQFF.

The rearrangement joins TRBV9 to TRBJ2-7; 10 bases are shared with TRBD1. Germline values: CDR1 SGDLS, CDR2 YYNGEE. This CDR3 is 15 amino acids long. Trimming cost V 3 bases and J 3 bases; bases outside gene matches: 6. CDR3 sequence: CASSEGTGVHYEQYF. CDR3 coding DNA: TGTGCCAGCAGCGAAGGGACAGGGGTTCACTACGAGCAGTACTTC.

V is TRBV7-2 and J is TRBJ2-7; D remains unclear. The CDR3 totals 12 residues. From germline, CDR1 is SGHTA and CDR2 FQGNSA. Trimming left V 5 bases short and J 2 bases short, with 7 bases between. The CDR3 DNA reads as TGTGCCAGCAGCCAGCAGGCCTACGAGCAGTACTTC. Protein: CASSQQAYEQYF.

The chain recombines TRBV6-5 with TRBJ2-5, with 11 bases identical to TRBD2. Germline CDR1 MNHEY, CDR2 SVGAGI. With V trimmed by 2 bases and J by 9 bases, 11 bases remained unmatched. The CDR3 spans 16 residues. This CDR3 is CASSYLAGGSPLAQYF. In DNA, the CDR3 is TGTGCCAGCAGTTACCTAGCGGGGGGCTCCCCATTGGCCCAGTACTTC.

The chain has TRBV6-1 and TRBJ1-4, with unresolved D. Germline-derived CDR1 and CDR2 are MNHNS and SASEGT. The CDR3 is 16 residues long. Between the trimmed V and J ends, which lost 3 bases and 8 bases, there was a span of 19 bases. CDR3 DNA sequence: TGTGCCAGCAGTGATATGGTTTCCAGACCCACAGAAAAACTGTTTTTT. Encoded protein: CASSDMVSRPTEKLFF.

This clonotype was detected a few times. The chain uses TRBV20-1 and TRBJ2-5; 9 nucleotides align to TRBD1. The ends lost 6 bases at V and 5 bases at J; junction bases unmatched: 10. Looked up from germline, CDR1 is DFQATT and CDR2 is SNEGSKA (reference sequence). There are 14 residues in the CDR3. The CDR3 region is CSAPNRGQGETQYF. The CDR3, as DNA: TGCAGTGCCCCGAACAGGGGACAGGGTGAGACCCAGTACTTC.

The gene calls are TRBV7-2 and TRBJ2-3, with TRBD1 matching over 10 bases. The CDR3 is 15 residues long. From germline, CDR1 is SGHTA and CDR2 FQGNSA. V lost 5 bases and J lost 6; bases outside the gene matches: 8. CDR3 nucleotide sequence: TGTGCCAGCAGCCGGGACAGGGGTTATCGGGATACGCAGTATTTT. Its translation: CASSRDRGYRDTQYF.

This clonotype was found a few times. The chain carries TRBV12-3 or TRBV12-4 and TRBJ2-3, with TRBD2 matching over 8 bases. The junction had 13 bases not matched to a gene; V was cut back by 6 bases and J by 8 bases. The CDR3 extends over 15 amino acids. CDR3 loop: CASSQRARGVGTQYF. Here the CDR3 DNA reads TGTGCCAGCAGCCAGAGGGCGCGGGGGGTTGGTACGCAGTATTTT.

This clonotype was seen a few times. The chain joins TRBV7-8 to TRBJ2-3; TRBD2 matches at 8 bases. V lost 6 bases and J lost 8; bases outside the gene matches: 7. This CDR3 contains 13 residues. Germline CDR1 SGHVS, CDR2 FQNEAQ. CDR3 DNA sequence: TGTGCCAGCAGAGGACTAGCAGTCTCTACGCAGTATTTT. This sequence encodes CASRGLAVSTQYF.

The table lists this clonotype with a few counts. The V call is TRBV15, the J call TRBJ2-1, with 15 bases matching TRBD2. The germline V gene encodes CDR1 LNHNV and CDR2 YYDKDF (reference sequence). V dropped 3 bases and J dropped 6; count of bases not matched to a gene: 24. CDR3 length: 23 amino acids. The DNA for the CDR3 is TGTGCCACCAGCAGCACCGCTCCGTCCGGGACTAGCGGGAGGTACCAGTGGGGCAATGAGCAGTTCTTC. This encodes CATSSTAPSGTSGRYQWGNEQFF.

This clonotype was counted a few times. The V and J genes are TRBV29-1 and TRBJ1-3; TRBD1 matches at 9 bases. Germline V gives CDR1 SQVTM, CDR2 ANQGSEA. CDR3 length: 13 amino acids. V dropped 1 base and J dropped 6; count of bases not matched to a gene: 1. The DNA of the CDR3 is TGCAGCGTTGAAGGGACAGGGGCAAACACCATATATTTT. Protein product: CSVEGTGANTIYF.

This clonotype was found many times. The gene calls are TRBV10-3 and TRBJ2-3; D is possibly TRBD2 (5 bases). The CDR3 consists of 12 residues. V was trimmed by 7 bases and J by 4 bases, leaving 9 bases between them. Germline loops: CDR1 ENHRY, CDR2 SYGVKD. The CDR3 DNA is TGTGCCATCAACGGAGGTCCAGATACGCAGTATTTT. It encodes CAINGGPDTQYF.

This clonotype was seen at least ten times. The V gene is TRBV4-1, the J gene TRBJ2-1; D remains ambiguous. Looked up from germline, CDR1 is MGHRA and CDR2 is YSYEKL. The V and J ends lost 0 bases and 10 bases respectively, with 10 bases between them. The CDR3 covers 13 residues. CDR3 coding DNA: TGCGCCAGCAGCCAAGATCTTGGTACCGAGCAGTTCTTC. As protein: CASSQDLGTEQFF.

This clonotype was recorded a few times. The V and J genes are TRBV7-9 and TRBJ2-5; a possible D gene is TRBD1 (6 bases). There are 16 residues in the CDR3. Trimming took 0 bases from V and 5 from J, leaving 16 bases between them. The V gene's germline CDR1 is SEHNR and CDR2 FQNEAQ (reference sequence). In nucleotides, the CDR3 is TGTGCCAGCAGCTTAGCGCCCAGGGGAAACTGGGAGACCCAGTACTTC. Its protein is CASSLAPRGNWETQYF.

The chain has TRBV7-2 and TRBJ2-7; 7 bases align to TRBD2. CDR1 and CDR2 from the germline V gene are SGHTA and FQGNSA. This CDR3 has 15 amino acids. Germline trimming cut 5 bases from V and 4 bases from J; bases unmatched to any gene: 11. CDR3 in amino acids: CASSRIAGGIYEQYF. The CDR3 DNA follows: TGTGCCAGCAGCCGTATAGCGGGCGGAATTTACGAGCAGTACTTC.

The rearrangement uses TRBV28 and TRBJ2-7; TRBD2 matches at 11 bases. Germline CDR1 is MDHEN and CDR2 is SYDVKM. The CDR3 is 16 residues long. V shed 6 bases, J shed 3 bases, and the junction held 10 bases outside the gene matches. The DNA for the CDR3 is TGTGCCAGCAGAACTCGACGACTAGCGGGAAACTACGAGCAGTACTTC. Translated, it gives CASRTRRLAGNYEQYF.